The next 24 T cell receptor beta chains were all read from a single sample in a study of blood T cell repertoires in COVID-19. Profiled with immunoSEQ multiplex PCR; TCRdb holds only in-frame clones, not every one. The repertoire includes about 55,000 clones, roughly 90% of them detected once, and roughly 8.4% sits in the top ten. The sample taken for sequencing was peripheral blood. These receptors were obtained from a man between 60 and 70 years old with active COVID-19.

The rearrangement links TRBV9 to TRBJ2-1; TRBD2 agrees at 13 bases. Looked up from germline, CDR1 is SGDLS and CDR2 is YYNGEE. The CDR3 contains 20 residues. V lost 0 bases and J lost 0; bases outside the gene matches: 9. CDR3 loop: CASSVGGTSGTLSSYNEQFF. Here the CDR3 DNA reads TGTGCCAGCAGCGTAGGAGGGACTAGCGGGACTCTAAGCTCCTACAATGAGCAGTTCTTC.

The rearrangement uses TRBV5-1 and TRBJ2-3; TRBD2 might be the D (5 bases). The V end was cut by 7 bases, the J end by 2 bases, with 17 bases between. Germline V gives CDR1 SGHRS, CDR2 YFSETQ. The CDR3 consists of 15 residues. The CDR3 here is CASASERPTTDTQYF. The CDR3 DNA is TGCGCCAGCGCCTCAGAGCGGCCAACCACAGATACGCAGTATTTT.

The chain combines TRBV3-1 (or the pseudogene TRBV3-2) with TRBJ2-2; 14 bases are shared with TRBD2. V was pared by 1 base and J by 7 bases, with 5 bases of the junction left unmatched. This CDR3 is 17 amino acids long. The germline gives CDR1 LGHDT, CDR2 YNNKEL (reference sequence). CDR3 in amino acids: CASSQGGTSGSIGELFF. The CDR3 nucleotides are TGTGCCAGCAGCCAAGGGGGGACTAGCGGGAGTATCGGGGAGCTGTTTTTT.

The rearrangement uses TRBV19 and TRBJ1-5; D possibly corresponds to TRBD1 (6 bases). There are 17 residues in the CDR3. V was pared by 5 bases and J by 0 bases, with 17 bases between. Germline loops: CDR1 LNHDA, CDR2 SQIVND (reference sequence). CDR3 bases: TGTGCCAGTAGTGGGCAGGGGTCCCCTTATAGCAATCAGCCCCAGCATTTT. Amino acids: CASSGQGSPYSNQPQHF.

This chain connects TRBV5-1 to TRBJ2-3; D not certain. The V end lost 0 bases, the J end lost 2 bases, and 10 bases lay between the germline ends. CDR3 length: 15 residues. The germline V gene has CDR1 SGHRS and CDR2 YFSETQ. The CDR3 is CASSLVGRTTDTQYF. As DNA, the CDR3 is TGCGCCAGCAGCTTGGTGGGCCGTACCACAGATACGCAGTATTTT.

The V and J genes are TRBV27 and TRBJ1-1; 7 nucleotides line up with TRBD1. The V gene end was trimmed by 2 bases and the J gene end by 3 bases; junction bases not matched to a gene: 12. Germline V gene sequence: CDR1 MNHEY, CDR2 SMNVEV (reference sequence). The CDR3 contains 17 residues. The CDR3, as DNA: TGTGCCAGCAGTTTAGGCCAGCCGGGACAGATATACACTGAAGCTTTCTTT. Protein product: CASSLGQPGQIYTEAFF.

The CDR3, as DNA: TGTGCCAGCTCACCAGGGGCCCCCGATGAAAAACTGTTTTTT. Its translation is CASSPGAPDEKLFF. This chain connects TRBV18 to TRBJ1-4; a possible D gene is TRBD1 (5 bases). Germline-derived CDR1 and CDR2 are KGHSH and LQKENI. V was cut by 2 bases and J by 6 bases, with 10 bases left in between. The CDR3 sequence is 14 residues long.

The V gene is TRBV18, the J gene TRBJ2-2, with D possibly TRBD2 on 5 matching bases. Trimming shortened V by 4 bases and J by 0 bases, and 9 bases separated the two germline ends. CDR1 KGHSH and CDR2 LQKENI come from the germline V gene. CDR3 size: 15 residues. The CDR3 bases are TGTGCCAGCTCACGAGGGCTAGCGAACACCGGGGAGCTGTTTTTT. Protein sequence: CASSRGLANTGELFF.

The chain combines TRBV6-5 with TRBJ1-4; 8 bases match TRBD1. CDR1 is MNHEY and CDR2 is SVGAGI in the germline V gene. With 5 bases clipped from V and 8 bases from J, the junction kept 7 bases outside the gene matches. This CDR3 comprises 14 residues. Written as DNA, the CDR3 is TGTGCCAGCAGTACGACAGGGGAGGACGAAAAACTGTTTTTT. Translation: CASSTTGEDEKLFF.

This sequence joins TRBV11-2 and TRBJ2-3; 8 bases line up with TRBD2. Germline assignment: CDR1 SGHAT and CDR2 FQNNGV. Losses at the gene ends were 1 base for V and 10 bases for J; bases not matched to a gene: 4. The length of the CDR3 is 13 residues. The CDR3 loop reads CASSLGGAGAQYF. CDR3 DNA sequence: TGTGCCAGCAGCTTAGGTGGAGCGGGAGCGCAGTATTTT. Based on the CDR3 plus reference TRBV11-2 and TRBJ2-3, the full variable domain is EAGVAQSPRYKIIEKRQSVAFWCNPISGHATLYWYQQILGQGPKLLIQFQNNGVVDDSQLPKDRFSAERLKGVDSTLKIQPAKLEDSAVYLCASSLGGAGAQYFGPGTRLTVL.

The chain joins TRBV9 to TRBJ1-1; 11 nucleotides align to TRBD1. In germline, CDR1 is SGDLS, CDR2 YYNGEE. The CDR3 has 17 residues. V trimming: 4 bases; J trimming: 3 bases; junction bases outside the gene matches: 11. Here the CDR3 reads CASSPSYRTGGYTEAFF. DNA for the CDR3: TGTGCCAGCAGCCCCTCCTACCGGACAGGGGGCTACACTGAAGCTTTCTTT.

The chain uses TRBV11-2 and TRBJ2-7, with 7 bases matching TRBD1. The J segment lost 3 bases and the V segment lost 5 bases, leaving 7 bases of the junction unmatched. Germline CDR1 SGHAT, CDR2 FQNNGV. The CDR3 totals 14 residues. The CDR3 spells CASSIPGQSYEQYF. In DNA, the CDR3 is TGTGCCAGCAGCATACCGGGACAGAGCTACGAGCAGTACTTC.

The chain employs TRBV18 and TRBJ1-5; D ambiguous. The germline V gene has CDR1 KGHSH and CDR2 LQKENI. V was shortened by 3 bases and J by 0 bases, with 6 bases between the two germline ends. The CDR3 spans 14 residues. Here the CDR3 DNA reads TGTGCCAGCTCACCGAAGCGTAGCAATCAGCCCCAGCATTTT. It translates to CASSPKRSNQPQHF.

This sequence joins TRBV19 and TRBJ1-2; TRBD1 agrees at 9 bases. Germline V gene lookup returns CDR1 LNHDA and CDR2 SQIVND (reference sequence). The V segment lost 6 bases and the J segment 6 bases; nucleotides outside the gene matches: 5. The length of the CDR3 is 13 residues. In DNA, the CDR3 is TGTGCCAGTAGGGGACAGGGACCGCATGGCTACACCTTC. Protein product: CASRGQGPHGYTF.

This rearrangement joins TRBV6-5 to TRBJ2-5; D is possibly TRBD2 (7 bases). Germline V gene data show CDR1 as MNHEY and CDR2 as SVGAGI. This CDR3 spans 13 amino acids. Deletions cut 6 bases from V and 5 bases from J, with 13 bases between. The CDR3 region is CASRGGAPETQYF. Here the CDR3 DNA reads TGTGCCAGCAGGGGGGGGGCGCCGGAGACCCAGTACTTC.

The chain combines TRBV18 with TRBJ1-1; tentative D call: TRBD1 (5 bases). In germline, CDR1 is KGHSH, CDR2 LQKENI. This CDR3 region has 15 residues. V dropped 0 bases and J dropped 5 bases, with 13 bases sitting between them. The CDR3 sequence is CASSPPSQGGTEAFF. In nucleotides, the CDR3 is TGTGCCAGCTCACCACCGAGTCAGGGTGGTACTGAAGCTTTCTTT.

V and J are TRBV3-1 (or the pseudogene TRBV3-2) and TRBJ2-1, with D perhaps matching TRBD1 (5 bases). The CDR3 is 12 amino acids. With 1 base removed from V and 11 bases from J, the gap between germline ends came to 9 bases. The V gene's germline CDR1 is LGHDT and CDR2 YNNKEL (reference sequence). Here the CDR3 reads CASSQVRQQQFF. CDR3 nucleotide sequence: TGTGCCAGCAGCCAAGTACGACAGCAGCAGTTCTTC.

This chain connects TRBV10-1 to TRBJ2-6; TRBD1 agrees at 7 bases. Trimming removed 4 bases from V and 0 bases from J; junction bases left unmatched: 6. The CDR3 runs to 17 residues. Germline V gives CDR1 WNHNN, CDR2 SYGVQD (reference sequence). CDR3 loop: CASSAWTGSSGANVLTF. The CDR3 nucleotides read TGCGCCAGCAGTGCCTGGACAGGAAGCTCTGGGGCCAACGTCCTGACTTTC.

V and J are TRBV18 and TRBJ2-2, with 10 bases lining up with TRBD2. Germline CDR1 and CDR2: KGHSH and LQKENI. The junction had 2 bases not matched to a gene; V was cut back by 3 bases and J by 1 base. The CDR3 covers 16 residues. CDR3 loop: CASSPLAGENTGELFF. DNA for the CDR3: TGTGCCAGCTCACCCCTAGCGGGGGAGAACACCGGGGAGCTGTTTTTT. The complete variable domain, with remaining parts taken from reference TRBV18 and TRBJ2-2, reads NAGVMQNPRHLVRRRGQEARLRCSPMKGHSHVYWYRQLPEEGLKFMVYLQKENIIDESGMPKERFSAEFPKEGPSILRIQQVVRGDSAAYFCASSPLAGENTGELFFGEGSRLTVL.

This chain links TRBV7-8 with TRBJ2-7; a possible D gene is TRBD1 (7 bases). CDR1 SGHVS and CDR2 FQNEAQ come from the germline V gene. The V and J ends lost 5 bases and 3 bases respectively, with 20 bases between them. This CDR3 has 16 amino acids. The DNA of the CDR3 is TGTGCCAGCAGCGCGGGACAGCCTCCAACCTTCTACGAGCAGTACTTC. This codes for CASSAGQPPTFYEQYF.

This sequence joins TRBV19 and TRBJ2-7, with a tentative D call TRBD2 (5 bases). This CDR3 is built from 14 residues. The germline CDR1 and CDR2 sequences are LNHDA and SQIVND (reference sequence). V dropped 5 bases and J dropped 3 bases, with 14 bases sitting between them. CDR3 DNA: TGTGCCAGTAGTTCGGACTTCGTAAACTACGAGCAGTACTTC. As protein: CASSSDFVNYEQYF.

The chain uses TRBV30 and TRBJ1-4, with D possibly matching TRBD1 (5 bases). Per germline, CDR1 GTSNPN and CDR2 SVGIG (reference sequence). The CDR3 loop spans 16 amino acids. The ends were cut back, 1 base at V and 5 bases at J, with 17 bases in the middle. The CDR3 nucleotides are TGTGCCTGGAGTGACCCGTGGGGGGGGACGAATGAAAAACTGTTTTTT. It encodes CAWSDPWGGTNEKLFF.

The chain employs TRBV18 and TRBJ2-6; no clear D. Germline assignment: CDR1 KGHSH and CDR2 LQKENI. V lost 6 bases, J lost 2 bases, and 8 bases lay in between. CDR3 size: 14 residues. The CDR3 here is CASSPPAGANVLTF. The CDR3 nucleotides are TGTGCCAGCTCCCCGCCGGCTGGGGCCAACGTCCTGACTTTC.

The V gene is TRBV24-1, the J gene TRBJ2-1, with TRBD2 identical over 14 bases. This CDR3 spans 15 amino acids. Germline lookup yields CDR1 KGHDR and CDR2 SFDVKD. The junction had 6 bases not matched to a gene; V was cut back by 10 bases and J by 5 bases. The CDR3 sequence: CATTSGRAGDNEQFF. The CDR3 nucleotides are TGTGCCACGACTAGCGGGAGGGCGGGGGACAATGAGCAGTTCTTC.